These 6 T cell receptor beta chains were all obtained from the same sample, sequenced in a study of neurological immune-mediated disorders. MiXCR was run by TCRdb on the 5' RACE reads, yielding one entry per CDR3 protein. The sample holds about 70,000 distinct CDR3 sequences; approximately 3.3% are singletons and the top ten take about 5.5%. What was sequenced was PBMCs. These receptors came from a woman aged 45-59 years with multiple sclerosis.

The sample holds many counts of this clonotype. The chain employs TRBV18 and TRBJ2-2, with TRBD1 matching over 9 bases. Germline loops: CDR1 KGHSH, CDR2 LQKENI. V trimming: 3 bases; J trimming: 1 base; junction bases outside the gene matches: 3. CDR3 length equals 16 residues. The CDR3 nucleotides read TGTGCCAGCTCACCGCGGACAGGGGAGAACACCGGGGAGCTGTTTTTT. Translation gives CASSPRTGENTGELFF.

This clonotype was seen many times. The chain recombines TRBV7-2 with TRBJ2-7; 7 bases agree with TRBD2. The CDR3 spans 14 residues. Trimming at V came to 11 bases and at J to 0 bases, leaving 10 bases not matched to a gene. Germline assignment: CDR1 SGHTA and CDR2 FQGNSA. The CDR3 coding sequence is TGTGCCTCCGCAGGCGGCGGGAGCTCCTACGAGCAGTACTTC. Translated: CASAGGGSSYEQYF.

This clonotype was seen ten or more times. This sequence joins TRBV7-2 and TRBJ2-7, with 7 nucleotides matching TRBD2. This CDR3 contains 16 residues. After removal of 2 bases from V and 2 bases from J, the junction contained 9 bases not matched to a gene. Germline-derived CDR1 and CDR2 are SGHTA and FQGNSA. The CDR3 here is CASSLTLSSGTYEQYF. CDR3 sequence (DNA): TGTGCCAGCAGCTTAACCCTCTCTAGCGGCACCTACGAGCAGTACTTC.

This clonotype has at least ten counts. J is TRBJ2-1 and V is TRBV14, with D perhaps given as TRBD1 or TRBD2 (5 bases each). Germline V CDR1 and CDR2: SGHDN, FVKESK. The CDR3 runs to 14 residues. V lost 4 bases to trimming and J lost 4 bases, with 11 bases between them. The CDR3 region is CASSPRDPYNEQFF. The CDR3 region has the DNA TGTGCCAGCAGCCCCCGGGACCCGTACAATGAGCAGTTCTTC. Combining the CDR3 with reference TRBV14 and TRBJ2-1 gives the whole variable domain EAGVTQFPSHSVIEKGQTVTLRCDPISGHDNLYWYRRVMGKEIKFLLHFVKESKQDESGMPNNRFLAERTGGTYSTLKVQPAELEDSGVYFCASSPRDPYNEQFFGPGTRLTVL.

Comments on this clonotype: At one of its ends the junction is not consistent with the germline gene, which may arise from a read error. CDR3 amino acids: CTIEVLGAAGLGYTF. In nucleotides, the CDR3 is TGTACCATCGAAGTTCTAGGGGCTGCCGGGCTTGGCTACACCTTC. V usage is TRBV10-3 and J usage is TRBJ1-2; weak D call: TRBD1 (5 bases). CDR3 length equals 15 residues. Germline V gene data show CDR1 as ENHRY and CDR2 as SYGVKD.

This clonotype was seen ten or more times. The rearrangement uses TRBV12-3 or TRBV12-4 and TRBJ1-1; a possible D gene is TRBD1 (6 bases). This CDR3 comprises 13 residues. The V end was cut by 1 base, the J end by 6 bases, with 9 bases between. The CDR3 is CASSLERTAEAFF. The CDR3 DNA reads as TGTGCCAGCAGTTTAGAGAGGACAGCTGAAGCTTTCTTT.